This T cell receptor beta chain was recovered during a study of cytomegalovirus exposure and HLA in healthy donors. In regard to this clone: Antigen: not known.

Findings and limits, study-wide: Earlier analysis yielded a pattern in which most TCR beta V segments were productive about 90% or about 30% of the time.

Vbeta (60) and Jbeta (13) primers were used in the PCR. Sequencing was performed with immunoSEQ multiplex PCR; in TCRdb, only in-frame clones are kept and a portion is missing. The table records approximately 250,000 clones, around 80% of them present only once. The CDR3 consists of 11 residues. The V gene's germline CDR1 is SGHVS and CDR2 FQNEAQ. Trimming cost V 5 bases and J 8 bases, with 9 bases left between them. Sequencing was carried out using PBMCs. This receptor was taken from a boy aged 5-17 years in good health and CMV-seronegative. The chain joins TRBV7-8 to TRBJ1-1, with unresolved D. CDR3 residues: CASSLSTEAFF. As DNA, the CDR3 is TGTGCCAGCAGCCTCTCGACAGAAGCTTTCTTT.